Presented here are 10 T cell receptor beta chains from one specimen sequenced in a study of blood T cell repertoires in COVID-19. Repertoires were generated with immunoSEQ multiplex PCR, while TCRdb's copy carries only in-frame clones and drops some. The table records 250,000 to 300,000 clones, approximately 90% of them present only once. The material sequenced was PBMCs or T cells enriched from blood (not recorded which). These TCRs come from a woman in her thirties or forties with acute COVID-19.

The chain uses TRBV5-4 and TRBJ2-6; tentative D call: TRBD1 (6 bases). From germline, CDR1 is SGHNT and CDR2 YYREEE (reference sequence). This CDR3 has 17 residues. Trimming left V 4 bases short and J 4 bases short, with 18 bases between. The CDR3 DNA is TGTGCCAGCAGCGGCCGAGGGGGAGCGGCAGGGGCCAACGTCCTGACTTTC. Its translation: CASSGRGGAAGANVLTF.

The V gene is TRBV6-5, the J gene TRBJ2-5; D ambiguous. Trimming took off 5 bases at V and 1 base at J, with 2 bases between the two ends. Germline V gives CDR1 MNHEY, CDR2 SVGAGI. This CDR3 has 11 amino acids. The CDR3 loop is CASSLQETQYF. For the CDR3, the DNA is TGTGCCAGCAGTCTCCAAGAGACCCAGTACTTC.

This clone was picked up one time. This chain connects TRBV9 to TRBJ2-1, with no clear D. The germline V and J ends were trimmed by 0 bases and 4 bases, with 11 bases remaining between them. Germline CDR1 reads SGDLS; CDR2 reads YYNGEE. The CDR3 is made up of 15 amino acids. The CDR3 nucleotides read TGTGCCAGCAGCGTAGTTCAGGCGCCTTACAATGAGCAGTTCTTC. It specifies CASSVVQAPYNEQFF.

This chain joins TRBV18 and TRBJ1-2; 10 bases are shared with TRBD1. This CDR3 has 14 amino acids. V lost 5 bases and J lost 8; bases outside the gene matches: 8. In germline, CDR1 is KGHSH, CDR2 LQKENI. The CDR3 nucleotides read TGTGCCAGCTCATCAGGACAGGGGGAGTACGGCTACACCTTC. This sequence encodes CASSSGQGEYGYTF.

The rearrangement uses TRBV5-4 and TRBJ1-2; D is unresolved. The V gene's germline CDR1 is SGHNT and CDR2 YYREEE (reference sequence). CDR3 length: 15 amino acids. The V gene lost 0 bases and the J gene lost 7 bases, with 16 bases spanning the gap. CDR3 nucleotides: TGTGCCAGCAGCTTGGGTGCGGGGTCGCGGAGTGGCTACACCTTC. Amino acid sequence: CASSLGAGSRSGYTF.

The chain combines TRBV18 with TRBJ2-7; D unclear. V was shortened by 6 bases and J by 1 base, with 19 bases between the two germline ends. This CDR3 comprises 16 residues. The V gene's germline CDR1 is KGHSH and CDR2 LQKENI. The CDR3 bases are TGTGCCAGCTCCCTCACTACCTTCTCTTCATCCTACGAGCAGTACTTC. Residues: CASSLTTFSSSYEQYF.

This chain connects TRBV2 to TRBJ1-5; 8 bases agree with TRBD1. The CDR3 covers 14 residues. Germline trimming cut 6 bases from V and 2 bases from J; bases unmatched to any gene: 3. CDR1 is SNHLY and CDR2 is FYNNEI in the germline V gene. CDR3 coding DNA: TGTGCCAGCAGGGGGGGACAGGGCAATCAGCCCCAGCATTTT. Translation gives CASRGGQGNQPQHF.

The J gene is TRBJ1-2, the V gene TRBV18, with a tentative D call TRBD1 (6 bases). There are 13 residues in the CDR3. The V end lost 2 bases, the J end lost 6 bases, and 10 bases lay between the germline ends. Germline CDR1 and CDR2: KGHSH and LQKENI. The CDR3 here is CASSPDPGDGYTF. CDR3 sequence (DNA): TGTGCCAGCTCACCAGATCCAGGGGATGGCTACACCTTC.

The chain links TRBV11-3 to TRBJ2-2; TRBD2 is a possible D gene (5 bases). The V gene lost 6 bases and the J gene lost 4 bases, with 18 bases spanning the gap. Germline values: CDR1 SGHNT, CDR2 YENEEA. The CDR3 contains 16 residues. The CDR3 reads CASRNEGRGTTGELFF. The CDR3 region has the DNA TGTGCCAGCAGAAACGAGGGTAGAGGTACCACCGGGGAGCTGTTTTTT.

CDR3 DNA: TGTGCCAGCAGTGAAGGTGGAGGCGAGCAGTACTTC. This codes for CASSEGGGEQYF. The rearrangement uses TRBV6-1 and TRBJ2-7; perhaps TRBD2 as D (5 bases). Per germline, CDR1 MNHNS and CDR2 SASEGT. The CDR3 is 12 amino acids. Trimming stripped 1 base from V and 6 bases from J, with 7 bases between.